The 11 T cell receptor beta chains below all came from one sample that was sequenced in a study of CD8 T cells in ankylosing spondylitis. TCRdb reprocessed the 5' RACE reads via MiXCR and lists one record per CDR3 protein. This sample yields under 250,000 distinct CDR3 sequences, of which approximately 30% are seen a single time; 3.5% to 4.5% belongs to the top ten. Specimen: blood, either unsorted or a sorted T cell fraction (not recorded which). The receptors derive from a male donor with ankylosing spondylitis or in good health (not recorded which).

This clonotype was detected a few times. The chain uses TRBV7-9 and TRBJ2-5; TRBD2 agrees at 7 bases. CDR1 is SEHNR and CDR2 is FQNEAQ in the germline V gene (reference sequence). J lost 5 bases, V lost 5 bases, and 8 bases had no gene match. This CDR3 contains 14 residues. This CDR3 is CASSKSGAAETQYF. CDR3 DNA: TGTGCCAGCAGCAAAAGCGGGGCCGCGGAGACCCAGTACTTC.

This clonotype was observed once. The gene calls are TRBV5-1 and TRBJ1-1; D uncertain. CDR1 and CDR2 from the germline V gene are SGHRS and YFSETQ. V shed 4 bases and J shed 10 bases, with 20 bases lying between them. The CDR3 is 14 residues long. The CDR3: CASSPESMEGVAFF. The CDR3 region has the DNA TGCGCCAGCAGCCCGGAGTCGATGGAAGGCGTAGCTTTCTTT.

V gene TRBV5-1 combines with J gene TRBJ2-1; weak D call: TRBD2 (5 bases). Germline CDR1 SGHRS, CDR2 YFSETQ. Trimming stripped 3 bases from V and 1 base from J, with 11 bases between. The CDR3 contains 15 residues. The CDR3 here is CASSYTSVSYNEQFF. The DNA for the CDR3 is TGCGCCAGCAGCTACACTAGTGTATCCTACAATGAGCAGTTCTTC.

The chain recombines TRBV5-5 with TRBJ1-1; 7 nucleotides agree with TRBD1. With 6 bases clipped from V and 3 bases from J, the junction kept 14 bases outside the gene matches. The CDR3 sequence is 16 residues long. In germline, CDR1 is SGHKS, CDR2 YYEKEE (reference sequence). DNA for the CDR3: TGTGCCAGCAACAGGGGCGTTTTCTCGCGTGACACTGAAGCTTTCTTT. Residues: CASNRGVFSRDTEAFF.

The chain has TRBV5-1 and TRBJ2-1, with 10 bases matching TRBD2. The CDR3 runs to 12 residues. The germline V gene encodes CDR1 SGHRS and CDR2 YFSETQ. Trimming cost V 2 bases and J 15 bases; bases outside gene matches: 5. CDR3 DNA sequence: TGCGCCAGCAGCTTAAGCGGGGGGGACCCGTTCTTC. Its protein product is CASSLSGGDPFF.

There are a few counts of this clonotype. The genes are TRBV12-3 or TRBV12-4 and TRBJ1-3, with D possibly TRBD1 on 5 matching bases. The CDR3 is made up of 13 amino acids. V dropped 7 bases and J dropped 4 bases, with 11 bases sitting between them. CDR3 DNA: TGTGCCAGCATAAGGGGCTCGGGAAACACCATATATTTT. Translation gives CASIRGSGNTIYF.

CDR3 protein: CSARSGQGNTEAFF. The CDR3 DNA reads as TGCAGTGCTAGATCAGGACAGGGGAACACTGAAGCTTTCTTT. The chain employs TRBV20-1 and TRBJ1-1, with 8 nucleotides matching TRBD1. Germline CDR1 DFQATT, CDR2 SNEGSKA (reference sequence). The CDR3 consists of 14 residues. V shed 2 bases and J 1 base; nucleotides not matched to a gene: 3.

The rearrangement joins TRBV20-1 to TRBJ2-1; D not certain. In germline, CDR1 is DFQATT, CDR2 SNEGSKA (reference sequence). This CDR3 has 17 residues. The V end lost 6 bases, the J end lost 0 bases, and 21 bases lay between the germline ends. CDR3 amino acids: CSARPQGVVSSYNEQFF. CDR3 DNA: TGCAGTGCCCGTCCTCAAGGAGTAGTCAGCTCCTACAATGAGCAGTTCTTC.

Only a few counts were recorded for this clonotype. The chain carries TRBV9 and TRBJ2-1; no reliable D call. This CDR3 has 14 amino acids. Trimming removed 3 bases from V and 15 bases from J, with 22 bases in between. The germline V gene has CDR1 SGDLS and CDR2 YYNGEE. The CDR3 sequence is CASSARSENTFPFF. The CDR3 DNA sequence: TGTGCCAGCAGCGCCCGATCAGAGAACACGTTTCCGTTCTTC. The full variable domain, completed using reference TRBV9 and TRBJ2-1, is DSGVTQTPKHLITATGQRVTLRCSPRSGDLSVYWYQQSLDQGLQFLIQYYNGEERAKGNILERFSAQQFPDLHSELNLSSLELGDSALYFCASSARSENTFPFFGPGTRLTVL.

This clonotype came up a few times. The chain links TRBV12-3 or TRBV12-4 to TRBJ2-5, with TRBD2 as a possible D gene (6 bases). Trimming pared 6 bases from V and 5 bases from J, leaving 13 bases between. The length of the CDR3 is 13 residues. The CDR3 sequence: CASRRNGGETQYF. The DNA of the CDR3 is TGTGCCAGCAGGAGGAATGGAGGGGAGACCCAGTACTTC.

In its sample, this clonotype was seen a few times. This CDR3 is CASSSRHTGSGETQYF. As DNA, the CDR3 is TGTGCCAGCAGCTCCAGACATACAGGGAGTGGGGAGACCCAGTACTTC. This chain connects TRBV11-2 to TRBJ2-5; tentatively, D is TRBD1 (6 bases). This CDR3 has 16 amino acids. The V gene lost 4 bases and the J gene lost 5 bases, with 20 bases spanning the gap. CDR1 and CDR2 (germline): SGHAT, FQNNGV.